Following are 24 T cell receptor beta chains from one sample sequenced in a study of blood T cell repertoires in COVID-19. Repertoires were generated with immunoSEQ multiplex PCR, while TCRdb's copy carries only in-frame clones and drops some. The table has around 76,000 clones, around 80% seen once; the top ten hold 25% to 30%. Sequences were obtained from peripheral blood. The receptors here all came from a woman older than 75 with active or convalescent COVID-19.

This clone was seen only once. The CDR3, as DNA: TGTGCCAGCAGCCCCAACGCGGCGGGGGACTACGAGCAGTACTTC. Its protein product is CASSPNAAGDYEQYF. The chain uses TRBV7-2 and TRBJ2-7; 7 bases are a match to TRBD2. Germline V CDR1 and CDR2: SGHTA, FQGNSA. Trimming cost V 5 bases and J 3 bases; bases outside gene matches: 10. This CDR3 region has 15 residues.

The chain uses TRBV12-5 and TRBJ1-5; no definite D call. V gave up 6 bases and J gave up 9 bases, with 9 bases separating them. Germline CDR1 is LGHNT and CDR2 is FRNRAP. The CDR3 loop spans 11 amino acids. The DNA for the CDR3 is TGTGCTAGTGGCTCACAGAGGCCCCAGCATTTT. Its translation: CASGSQRPQHF.

This clone was detected ten times or more. This chain uses TRBV7-2 with TRBJ1-2; D is undetermined. V shed 2 bases and J shed 1 base, with 8 bases lying between them. The germline V gene has CDR1 SGHTA and CDR2 FQGNSA. The CDR3 extends over 14 amino acids. CDR3 bases: TGTGCCAGCAGCTTAAACACCTTTAACTATGGCTACACCTTC. Amino acid sequence: CASSLNTFNYGYTF. Based on the CDR3 plus reference TRBV7-2 and TRBJ1-2, the full variable domain is GAGVSQSPSNKVTEKGKDVELRCDPISGHTALYWYRQSLGQGLEFLIYFQGNSAPDKSGLPSDRFSAERTGGSVSTLTIQRTQQEDSAVYLCASSLNTFNYGYTFGSGTRLTVV.

This chain connects TRBV11-1 to TRBJ2-1; maybe TRBD1 (6 bases). The CDR3 extends over 15 amino acids. CDR1 and CDR2 from the germline V gene are SGHAT and FQDESV (reference sequence). The V and J ends lost 5 bases and 10 bases respectively, with 21 bases between them. CDR3 bases: TGTGCCAGCAGCCCACACTATTTAGGGGGTGAGGAGCAGTTCTTC. Protein: CASSPHYLGGEEQFF.

The genes are TRBV19 and TRBJ2-1; 12 bases agree with TRBD2. Germline-derived CDR1 and CDR2 are LNHDA and SQIVND (reference sequence). This CDR3 is built from 14 residues. The V and J ends lost 5 bases and 7 bases, in that order; junction bases with no gene match: 3. CDR3 in DNA: TGTGCCAGTAGTTTGCTAGCGGGGGGGAATGAGCAGTTCTTC. Protein product: CASSLLAGGNEQFF.

V gene TRBV7-8 combines with J gene TRBJ2-5; 8 bases agree with TRBD2. J lost 5 bases, V lost 5 bases, and 13 bases had no gene match. Germline CDR1 SGHVS, CDR2 FQNEAQ. The CDR3 totals 16 residues. The CDR3 DNA sequence: TGTGCCAGCAGCCCCCTATCGGGAGGGCCAGGGGAGACCCAGTACTTC. Encoded protein: CASSPLSGGPGETQYF.

This clone was seen once. The genes are TRBV27 and TRBJ1-5; TRBD1 might be the D (5 bases). V lost 2 bases to trimming and J lost 2 bases, with 13 bases between them. Per germline, CDR1 MNHEY and CDR2 SMNVEV (reference sequence). The CDR3 contains 16 residues. CDR3 sequence: CASSLIPPRGNQPQHF. In nucleotides, the CDR3 is TGTGCCAGCAGTTTAATTCCTCCCAGGGGCAATCAGCCCCAGCATTTT.

J is TRBJ1-2 and V is TRBV28; a weak D match, TRBD1 (6 bases). The CDR3 is 15 residues long. V was trimmed by 4 bases and J by 6 bases, leaving 18 bases between them. Per the germline V gene, CDR1 is MDHEN and CDR2 is SYDVKM. The DNA of the CDR3 is TGTGCCAGCAGTTCCCCTGGGGGGGCAGTAGATGGCTACACCTTC. Its translation: CASSSPGGAVDGYTF.

The chain recombines TRBV30 with TRBJ1-6; D gene unclear. The CDR3 sequence is 12 residues long. V was clipped by 3 bases and J by 9 bases, with 9 bases between them. The germline V gene has CDR1 GTSNPN and CDR2 SVGIG (reference sequence). CDR3 coding DNA: TGTGCCTGGAGATTAGTCGTTTCACCCCTCCACTTT. It encodes CAWRLVVSPLHF.

The chain couples TRBV7-2 to TRBJ1-1; D is uncertain. Deletions cut 5 bases from V and 0 bases from J, with 13 bases between. The CDR3 spans 15 residues. Germline V lookup: CDR1 SGHTA, CDR2 FQGNSA. CDR3 sequence reads: CASSPPVIMNTEAFF. The CDR3 DNA is TGTGCCAGCAGCCCCCCGGTGATTATGAACACTGAAGCTTTCTTT. Filled out from reference TRBV7-2 and TRBJ1-1, the complete variable domain reads GAGVSQSPSNKVTEKGKDVELRCDPISGHTALYWYRQSLGQGLEFLIYFQGNSAPDKSGLPSDRFSAERTGGSVSTLTIQRTQQEDSAVYLCASSPPVIMNTEAFFGQGTRLTVV.

This chain connects TRBV12-5 to TRBJ2-7; the D gene is possibly TRBD1 (5 bases). V was clipped by 3 bases and J by 4 bases, with 7 bases between them. Germline V gene data show CDR1 as LGHNT and CDR2 as FRNRAP. CDR3 length: 12 amino acids. The CDR3, as DNA: TGTGCTAGTGGTTTACAGGATTACGAGCAGTACTTC. Translating gives CASGLQDYEQYF.

This clone was counted between two and nine times. The chain combines TRBV6-2 or TRBV6-3 with TRBJ1-1; the D gene is possibly TRBD1 (5 bases). This CDR3 has 13 amino acids. Germline loops: CDR1 MNHEY, CDR2 SVGEGT. V lost 2 bases and J 4 bases, leaving 8 bases between the germline ends. CDR3 bases: TGTGCCAGCAGTTACGGGGGGATCACTGAAGCTTTCTTT. This codes for CASSYGGITEAFF.

This clone was seen once. This chain uses TRBV30 with TRBJ2-3; D gene unclear. Deletions cut 0 bases from V and 2 bases from J, with 15 bases between. Germline CDR1 reads GTSNPN; CDR2 reads SVGIG (reference sequence). The CDR3 spans 16 residues. The CDR3: CAWSVWASSNTDTQYF. The CDR3 region has the DNA TGTGCCTGGAGTGTATGGGCAAGCTCCAACACAGATACGCAGTATTTT.

This rearrangement joins TRBV7-9 to TRBJ2-5; D is perhaps TRBD2 (6 bases). V was trimmed by 5 bases and J by 1 base, leaving 8 bases between them. This CDR3 contains 13 residues. From germline, CDR1 is SEHNR and CDR2 FQNEAQ (reference sequence). The CDR3 nucleotides are TGTGCCAGCAGCCGGGGGATCCAAGAGACCCAGTACTTC. Protein sequence: CASSRGIQETQYF.

The chain couples TRBV10-2 to TRBJ1-1; D perhaps matches TRBD1 (6 bases). Trimming shortened V by 6 bases and J by 1 base, and 12 bases separated the two germline ends. Germline V lookup: CDR1 WSHSY, CDR2 SAAADI. The CDR3 covers 14 residues. CDR3 amino acids: CASSRGARNTEAFF. CDR3 DNA sequence: TGCGCCAGCAGCCGGGGGGCCCGGAACACTGAAGCTTTCTTT.

V is TRBV21-1 and J is TRBJ1-1; the D call in the table, TRBD1, was not verified against the DNA. TRBV21-1 is shown as a pseudogene. This CDR3 has 15 amino acids. The CDR3 protein is CASSNREEGNTEAFF. The CDR3 nucleotides read TGTGCCAGCAGCAACAGGGAAGAAGGGAACACTGAAGCTTTCTTT.

The V and J genes are TRBV7-9 and TRBJ1-2; 9 bases align to TRBD1. Looked up from germline, CDR1 is SEHNR and CDR2 is FQNEAQ (reference sequence). CDR3 size: 18 residues. The V gene end was trimmed by 5 bases and the J gene end by 7 bases; junction bases not matched to a gene: 20. CDR3 residues: CASSLVVPGQGMIGGYTF. In DNA form, the CDR3 reads TGTGCCAGCAGCCTAGTAGTCCCGGGACAGGGAATGATTGGTGGCTACACCTTC.

Turning to this clone: The junction departs from the called germline gene at one end, perhaps through a read error. The chain's CDR3 is CASSEGQAQHF. DNA of the CDR3: TGTGCCAGCAGTGAAGGTCAGGCCCAGCATTTT. The gene calls are TRBV2 and TRBJ1-5; D remains unclear. Looked up from germline, CDR1 is SNHLY and CDR2 is FYNNEI. The length of the CDR3 is 11 residues.

The chain is built from TRBV6-2 or TRBV6-3 and TRBJ2-2; the match to TRBD1 covers 8 bases. The germline gives CDR1 MNHEY, CDR2 SVGEGT. Unmatched junction bases numbered 13, after V lost 6 bases and J lost 4 bases. The CDR3 is made up of 17 amino acids. This CDR3 reads CASSPILTGVGTGELFF. CDR3 DNA sequence: TGTGCCAGCAGCCCCATTCTGACAGGGGTGGGCACCGGGGAGCTGTTTTTT.

The J gene is TRBJ1-1, the V gene TRBV11-2; weak D call: TRBD1 (6 bases). The CDR3 contains 14 residues. Trimming took off 5 bases at V and 1 base at J, with 11 bases between the two ends. Germline V gene lookup returns CDR1 SGHAT and CDR2 FQNNGV. This CDR3 is CASSPWGPNTEAFF. CDR3 in DNA: TGTGCCAGCAGCCCTTGGGGGCCGAACACTGAAGCTTTCTTT.

This chain uses TRBV7-2 with TRBJ2-5; D remains unclear. This CDR3 region has 15 residues. The germline CDR1 and CDR2 sequences are SGHTA and FQGNSA. Trimming shortened V by 4 bases and J by 1 base, and 13 bases separated the two germline ends. CDR3 DNA sequence: TGTGCCAGCAGCTCTACTCCCCCCGTCCAAGAGACCCAGTACTTC. It specifies CASSSTPPVQETQYF.

The rearrangement uses TRBV28 and TRBJ1-6; D ambiguous. The germline V gene has CDR1 MDHEN and CDR2 SYDVKM. Trimming removed 0 bases at V and 4 bases at J, with 10 bases between. This CDR3 is built from 16 residues. This CDR3 reads CASSLWRETYNSPLHF. CDR3 in DNA: TGTGCCAGCAGTTTATGGCGGGAGACTTATAATTCACCCCTCCACTTT.

The J gene is TRBJ1-2, the V gene TRBV19; no definite D call. This CDR3 is 14 amino acids long. CDR1 LNHDA and CDR2 SQIVND come from the germline V gene (reference sequence). Trimming removed 2 bases from V and 8 bases from J, with 15 bases in between. The CDR3 loop reads CASSIRPRAGGYTF. CDR3 nucleotide sequence: TGTGCCAGTAGTATACGACCTCGGGCGGGCGGCTACACCTTC.

J is TRBJ1-2 and V is TRBV7-2, with 11 bases lining up with TRBD1. With 0 bases clipped from V and 7 bases from J, the junction kept 4 bases outside the gene matches. Germline lookup yields CDR1 SGHTA and CDR2 FQGNSA. The CDR3 covers 15 residues. The CDR3 sequence: CASSLAGTGGSGYTF. The CDR3 nucleotides are TGTGCCAGCAGCTTAGCCGGGACAGGGGGATCTGGCTACACCTTC.